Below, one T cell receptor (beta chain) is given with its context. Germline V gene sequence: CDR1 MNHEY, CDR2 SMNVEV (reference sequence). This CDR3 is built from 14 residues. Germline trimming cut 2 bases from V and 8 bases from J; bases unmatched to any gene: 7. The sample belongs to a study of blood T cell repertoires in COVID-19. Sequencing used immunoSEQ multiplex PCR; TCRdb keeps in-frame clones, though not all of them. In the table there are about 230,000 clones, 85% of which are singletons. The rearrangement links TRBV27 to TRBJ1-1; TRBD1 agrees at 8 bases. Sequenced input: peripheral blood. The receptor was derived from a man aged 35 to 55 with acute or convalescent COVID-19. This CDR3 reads CASSLAGGRAEAFF. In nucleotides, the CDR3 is TGTGCCAGCAGTTTAGCAGGGGGCAGGGCAGAAGCTTTCTTT.